The clone carrying this TCR beta chain was counted ten times or more. What it binds is unknown. A much larger clone lies one base from this, so it may be a read error. This specimen includes other DNA sequences encoding the same CDR3. J lost 8 bases, V lost 5 bases, and 9 bases had no gene match. Germline values: CDR1 SGHDT, CDR2 YYEEEE. CDR3 length: 13 residues. These data belong to a study of metastatic and nonmetastatic thyroid tumors. Patients had received no treatment of any kind before thyroid surgery. From the PCR reads, TCRdb re-called clones with MiXCR. The table records over 15,000 clones, over 20% of them present only once. Study-level results: In both blood and tumor samples, TCR beta diversity was reported significantly higher for malignant than benign nodules.

The chain has TRBV5-6 and TRBJ1-2; TRBD1 aligns across 7 bases. Sequenced input: tumor tissue. The clonotype originates from a female donor with papillary thyroid cancer or a benign thyroid nodule (not recorded which). Some clones in this sample may be carry-over from other donors' samples. The CDR3: CASRNRGGGGYTF. The CDR3 DNA is TGTGCCAGCAGGAACAGAGGAGGGGGCGGCTACACCTTC. Full variable domain (remainder filled in from reference TRBV5-6 and TRBJ1-2): DAGVTQSPTHLIKTRGQQVTLRCSPKSGHDTVSWYQQALGQGPQFIFQYYEEEERQRGNFPDRFSGHQFPNYSSELNVNALLLGDSALYLCASRNRGGGGYTFGSGTRLTVV.